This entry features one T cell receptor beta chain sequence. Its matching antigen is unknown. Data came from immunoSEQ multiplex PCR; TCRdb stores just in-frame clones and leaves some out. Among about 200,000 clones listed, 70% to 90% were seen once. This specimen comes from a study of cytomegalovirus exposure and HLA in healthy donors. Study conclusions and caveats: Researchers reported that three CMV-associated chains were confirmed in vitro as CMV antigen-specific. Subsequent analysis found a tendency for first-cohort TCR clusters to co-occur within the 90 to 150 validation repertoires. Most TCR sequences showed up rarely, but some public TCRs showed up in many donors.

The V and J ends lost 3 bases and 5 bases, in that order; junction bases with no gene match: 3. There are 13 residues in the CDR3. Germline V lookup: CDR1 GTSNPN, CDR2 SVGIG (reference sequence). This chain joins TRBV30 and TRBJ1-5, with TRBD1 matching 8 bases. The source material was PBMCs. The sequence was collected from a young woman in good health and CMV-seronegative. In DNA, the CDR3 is TGTGCCTGGAGCTCGGACAGGGATCAGCCCCAGCATTTT. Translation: CAWSSDRDQPQHF.